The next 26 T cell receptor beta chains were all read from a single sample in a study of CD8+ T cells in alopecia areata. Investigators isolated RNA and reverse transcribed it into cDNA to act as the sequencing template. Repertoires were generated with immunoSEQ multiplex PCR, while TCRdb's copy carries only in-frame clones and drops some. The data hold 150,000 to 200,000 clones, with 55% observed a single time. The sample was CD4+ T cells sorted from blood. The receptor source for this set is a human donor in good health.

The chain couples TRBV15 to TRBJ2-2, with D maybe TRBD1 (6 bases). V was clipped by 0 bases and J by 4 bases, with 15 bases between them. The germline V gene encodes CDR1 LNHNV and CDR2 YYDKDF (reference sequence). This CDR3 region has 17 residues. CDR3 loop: CATSRDRTALATGELFF. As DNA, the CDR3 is TGTGCCACCAGCAGAGACAGGACAGCTCTTGCCACCGGGGAGCTGTTTTTT.

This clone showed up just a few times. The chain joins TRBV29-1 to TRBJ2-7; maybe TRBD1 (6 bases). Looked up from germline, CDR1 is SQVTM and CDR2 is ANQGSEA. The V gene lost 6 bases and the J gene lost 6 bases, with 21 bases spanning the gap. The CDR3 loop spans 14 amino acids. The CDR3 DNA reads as TGCAGCGTGGCGTCTGGGAACAGGGAATCCGAGCAGTACTTC. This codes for CSVASGNRESEQYF.

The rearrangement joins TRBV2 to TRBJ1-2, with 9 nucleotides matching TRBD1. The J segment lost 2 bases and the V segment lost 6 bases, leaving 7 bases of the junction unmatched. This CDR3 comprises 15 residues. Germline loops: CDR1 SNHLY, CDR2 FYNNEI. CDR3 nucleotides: TGTGCCAGCAGGGGGGGGACAGGGCCCAACTATGGCTACACCTTC. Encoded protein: CASRGGTGPNYGYTF.

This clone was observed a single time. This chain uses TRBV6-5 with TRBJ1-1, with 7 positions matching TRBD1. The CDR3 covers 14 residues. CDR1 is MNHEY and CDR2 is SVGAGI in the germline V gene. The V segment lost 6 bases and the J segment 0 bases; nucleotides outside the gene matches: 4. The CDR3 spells CASRAGTVNTEAFF. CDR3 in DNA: TGTGCCAGCAGAGCCGGGACAGTGAACACTGAAGCTTTCTTT.

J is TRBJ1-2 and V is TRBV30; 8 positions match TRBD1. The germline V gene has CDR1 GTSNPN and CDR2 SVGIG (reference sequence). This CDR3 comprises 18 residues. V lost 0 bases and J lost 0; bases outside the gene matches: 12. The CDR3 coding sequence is TGTGCCTGGAGTGTACGGGGGTGGGGACAGGCCACTAACTATGGCTACACCTTC. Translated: CAWSVRGWGQATNYGYTF.

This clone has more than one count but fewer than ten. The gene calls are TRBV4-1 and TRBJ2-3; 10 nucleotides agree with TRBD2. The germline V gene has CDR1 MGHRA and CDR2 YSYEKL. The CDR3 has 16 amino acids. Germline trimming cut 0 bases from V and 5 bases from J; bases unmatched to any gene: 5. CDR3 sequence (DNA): TGCGCCAGCAGCCAAGATCAAGCGGGAGGGCAAGATACGCAGTATTTT. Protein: CASSQDQAGGQDTQYF.

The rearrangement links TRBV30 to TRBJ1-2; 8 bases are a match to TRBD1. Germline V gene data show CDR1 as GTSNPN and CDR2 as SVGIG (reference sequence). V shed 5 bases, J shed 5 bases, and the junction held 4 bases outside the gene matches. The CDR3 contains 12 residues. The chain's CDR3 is CAWQDRAYGYTF. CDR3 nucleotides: TGTGCCTGGCAGGACAGGGCTTATGGCTACACCTTC.

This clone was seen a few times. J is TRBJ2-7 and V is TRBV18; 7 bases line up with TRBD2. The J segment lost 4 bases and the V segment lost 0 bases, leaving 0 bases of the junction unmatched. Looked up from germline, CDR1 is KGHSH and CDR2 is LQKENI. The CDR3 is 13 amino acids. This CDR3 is CASSPPSGYEQYF. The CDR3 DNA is TGTGCCAGCTCACCACCTAGCGGGTACGAGCAGTACTTC.

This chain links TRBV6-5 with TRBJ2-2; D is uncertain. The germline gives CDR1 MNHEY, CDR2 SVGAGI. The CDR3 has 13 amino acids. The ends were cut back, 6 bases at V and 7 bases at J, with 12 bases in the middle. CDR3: CASRSVPNGELFF. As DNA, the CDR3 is TGTGCCAGCAGGTCCGTCCCCAACGGGGAGCTGTTTTTT.

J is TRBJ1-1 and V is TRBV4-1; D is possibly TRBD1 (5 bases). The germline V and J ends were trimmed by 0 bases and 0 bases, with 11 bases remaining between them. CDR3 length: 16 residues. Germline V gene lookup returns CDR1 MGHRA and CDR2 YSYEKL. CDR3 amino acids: CASSQEAGRVNTEAFF. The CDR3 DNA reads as TGCGCCAGCAGCCAAGAGGCAGGGCGGGTGAACACTGAAGCTTTCTTT.

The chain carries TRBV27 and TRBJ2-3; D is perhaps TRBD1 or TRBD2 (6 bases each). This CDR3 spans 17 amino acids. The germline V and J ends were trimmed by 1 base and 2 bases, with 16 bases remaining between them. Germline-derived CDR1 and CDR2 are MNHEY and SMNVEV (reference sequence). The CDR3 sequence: CASSLWGATGITDTQYF. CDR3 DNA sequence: TGTGCCAGCAGTTTATGGGGGGCGACAGGTATCACAGATACGCAGTATTTT.

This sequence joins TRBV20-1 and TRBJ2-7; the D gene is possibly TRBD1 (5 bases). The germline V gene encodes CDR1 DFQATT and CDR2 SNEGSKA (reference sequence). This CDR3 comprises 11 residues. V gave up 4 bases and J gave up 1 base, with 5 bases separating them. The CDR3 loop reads CSATGSYEQYF. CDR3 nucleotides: TGCAGTGCTACAGGGTCCTACGAGCAGTACTTC.

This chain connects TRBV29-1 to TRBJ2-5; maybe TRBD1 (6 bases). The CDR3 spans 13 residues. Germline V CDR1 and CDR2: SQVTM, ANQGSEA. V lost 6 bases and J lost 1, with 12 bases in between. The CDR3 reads CSVADRPQETQYF. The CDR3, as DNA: TGCAGCGTAGCTGACAGGCCCCAAGAGACCCAGTACTTC.

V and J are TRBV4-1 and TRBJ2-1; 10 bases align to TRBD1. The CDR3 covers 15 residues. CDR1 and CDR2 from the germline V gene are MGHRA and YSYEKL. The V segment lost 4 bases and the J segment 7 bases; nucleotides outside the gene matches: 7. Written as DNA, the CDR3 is TGCGCCAGCAGCCGGCCGGGACAGGGGATGAATGAGCAGTTCTTC. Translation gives CASSRPGQGMNEQFF.

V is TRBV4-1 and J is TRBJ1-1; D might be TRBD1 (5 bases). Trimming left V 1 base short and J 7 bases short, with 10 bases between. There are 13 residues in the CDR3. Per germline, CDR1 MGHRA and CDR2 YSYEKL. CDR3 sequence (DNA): TGCGCCAGCAGCCAAGTGACAGTCAATGAAGCTTTCTTT. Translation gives CASSQVTVNEAFF.

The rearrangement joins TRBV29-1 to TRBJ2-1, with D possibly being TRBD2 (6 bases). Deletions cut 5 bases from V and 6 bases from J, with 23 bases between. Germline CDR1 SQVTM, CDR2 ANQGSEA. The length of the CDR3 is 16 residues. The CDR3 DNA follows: TGCAGCGTTCTTCAAGTAGCGGCCTCTCTCCTCAATGAGCAGTTCTTC. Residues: CSVLQVAASLLNEQFF.

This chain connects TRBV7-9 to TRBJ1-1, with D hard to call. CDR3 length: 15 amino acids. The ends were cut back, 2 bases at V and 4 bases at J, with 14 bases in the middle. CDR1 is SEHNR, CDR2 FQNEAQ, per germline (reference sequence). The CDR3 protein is CASSLRGSVSTEAFF. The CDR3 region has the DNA TGTGCCAGCAGCTTACGAGGGAGCGTAAGCACTGAAGCTTTCTTT.

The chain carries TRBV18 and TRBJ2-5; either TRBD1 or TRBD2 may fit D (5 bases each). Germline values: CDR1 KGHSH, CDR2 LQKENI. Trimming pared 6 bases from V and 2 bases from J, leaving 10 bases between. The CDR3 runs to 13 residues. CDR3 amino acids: CASSGTLQETQYF. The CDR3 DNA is TGTGCCAGCTCTGGGACGCTACAAGAGACCCAGTACTTC.

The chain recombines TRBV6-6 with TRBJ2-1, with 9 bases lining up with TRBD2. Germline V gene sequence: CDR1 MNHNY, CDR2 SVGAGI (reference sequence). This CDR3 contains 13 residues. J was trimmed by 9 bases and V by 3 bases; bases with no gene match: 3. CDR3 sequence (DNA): TGTGCCAGCAGTTATAGAGCGGGAGGTGAGCAGTTCTTC. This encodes CASSYRAGGEQFF.

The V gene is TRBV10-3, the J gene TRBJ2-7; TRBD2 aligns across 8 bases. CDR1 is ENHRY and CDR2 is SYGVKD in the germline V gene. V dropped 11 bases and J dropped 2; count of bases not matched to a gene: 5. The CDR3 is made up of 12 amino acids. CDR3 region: CAVSAGAYEQYF. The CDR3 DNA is TGTGCCGTATCAGCGGGAGCCTACGAGCAGTACTTC.

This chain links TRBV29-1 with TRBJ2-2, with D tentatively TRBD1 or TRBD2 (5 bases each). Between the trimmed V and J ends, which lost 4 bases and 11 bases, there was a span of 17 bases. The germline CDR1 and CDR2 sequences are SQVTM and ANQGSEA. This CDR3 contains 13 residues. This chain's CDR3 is CSVVGDLRSELFF. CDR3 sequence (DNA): TGCAGCGTTGTGGGGGATCTGCGGTCTGAGCTGTTTTTT.

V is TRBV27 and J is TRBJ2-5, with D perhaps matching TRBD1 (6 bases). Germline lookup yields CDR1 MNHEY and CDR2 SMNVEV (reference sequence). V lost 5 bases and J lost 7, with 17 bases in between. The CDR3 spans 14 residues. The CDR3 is CASSATGRPGTQYF. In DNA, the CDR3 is TGTGCCAGCAGTGCCACAGGGCGTCCCGGGACCCAGTACTTC.

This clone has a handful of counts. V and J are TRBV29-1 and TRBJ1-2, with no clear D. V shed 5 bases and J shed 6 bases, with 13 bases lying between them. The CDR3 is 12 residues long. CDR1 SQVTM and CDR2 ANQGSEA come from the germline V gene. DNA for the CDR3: TGCAGCGTTAATAGGTATCTCGATGGCTACACCTTC. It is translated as CSVNRYLDGYTF.

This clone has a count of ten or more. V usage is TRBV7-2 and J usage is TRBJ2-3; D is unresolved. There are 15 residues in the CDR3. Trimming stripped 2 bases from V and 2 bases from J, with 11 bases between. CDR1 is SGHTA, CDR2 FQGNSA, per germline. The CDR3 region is CASSLTTLNTDTQYF. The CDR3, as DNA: TGTGCCAGCAGCTTAACTACTCTTAACACAGATACGCAGTATTTT.

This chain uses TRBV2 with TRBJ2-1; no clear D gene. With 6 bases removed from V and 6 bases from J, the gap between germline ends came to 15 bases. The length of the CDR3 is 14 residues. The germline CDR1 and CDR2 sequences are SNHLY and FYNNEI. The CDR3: CASREIDTSNEQFF. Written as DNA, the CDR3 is TGTGCCAGCAGGGAAATCGATACAAGCAATGAGCAGTTCTTC.

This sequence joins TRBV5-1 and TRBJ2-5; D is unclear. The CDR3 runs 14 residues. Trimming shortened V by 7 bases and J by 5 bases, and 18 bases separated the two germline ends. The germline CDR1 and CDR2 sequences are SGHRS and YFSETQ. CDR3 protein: CASALEISAETQYF. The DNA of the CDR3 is TGCGCCAGCGCCCTTGAGATCTCAGCCGAGACCCAGTACTTC.